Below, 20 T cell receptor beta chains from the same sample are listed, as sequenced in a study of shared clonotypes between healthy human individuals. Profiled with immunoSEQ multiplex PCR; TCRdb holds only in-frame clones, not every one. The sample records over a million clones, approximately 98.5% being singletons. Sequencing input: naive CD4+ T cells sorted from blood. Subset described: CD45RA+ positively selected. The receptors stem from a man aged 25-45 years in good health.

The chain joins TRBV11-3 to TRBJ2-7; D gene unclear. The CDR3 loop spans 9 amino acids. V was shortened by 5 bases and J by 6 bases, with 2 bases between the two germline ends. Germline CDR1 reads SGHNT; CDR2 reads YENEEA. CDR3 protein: CASSPEQYF. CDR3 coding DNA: TGTGCCAGCAGCCCCGAGCAGTACTTC.

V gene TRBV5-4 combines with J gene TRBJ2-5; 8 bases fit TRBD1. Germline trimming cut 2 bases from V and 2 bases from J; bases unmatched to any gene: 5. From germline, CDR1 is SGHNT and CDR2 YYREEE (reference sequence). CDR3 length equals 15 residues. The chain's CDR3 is CASSFPGQGQETQYF. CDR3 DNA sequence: TGTGCCAGCAGCTTCCCCGGACAGGGACAAGAGACCCAGTACTTC.

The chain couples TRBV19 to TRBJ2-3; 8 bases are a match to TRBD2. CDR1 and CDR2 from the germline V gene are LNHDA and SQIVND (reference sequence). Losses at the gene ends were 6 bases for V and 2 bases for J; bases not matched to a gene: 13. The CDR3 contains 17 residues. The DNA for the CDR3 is TGTGCCAGTAGCCATTCCTCAGCGGGAGTGGTCACAGATACGCAGTATTTT. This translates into CASSHSSAGVVTDTQYF.

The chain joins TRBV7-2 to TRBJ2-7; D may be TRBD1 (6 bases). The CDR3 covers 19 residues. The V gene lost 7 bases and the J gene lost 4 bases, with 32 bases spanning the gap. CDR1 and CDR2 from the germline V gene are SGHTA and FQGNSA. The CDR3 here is CASTKKRSTERGGPYEQYF. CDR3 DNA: TGTGCCAGCACCAAGAAACGTTCAACCGAACGAGGGGGACCTTACGAGCAGTACTTC.

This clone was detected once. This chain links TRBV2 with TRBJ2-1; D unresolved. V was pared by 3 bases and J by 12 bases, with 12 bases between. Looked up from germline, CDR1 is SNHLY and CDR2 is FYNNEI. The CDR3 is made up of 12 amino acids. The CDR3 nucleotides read TGTGCCAGCAGTGATTCGGCCAAGGGGCAGTTCTTC. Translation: CASSDSAKGQFF.

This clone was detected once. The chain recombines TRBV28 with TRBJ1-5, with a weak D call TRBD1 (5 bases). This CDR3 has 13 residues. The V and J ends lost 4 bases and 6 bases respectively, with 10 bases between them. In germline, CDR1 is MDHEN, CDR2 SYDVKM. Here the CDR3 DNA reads TGTGCCAGCAGTTCTCCCAGGGTTCAGCCCCAGCATTTT. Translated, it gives CASSSPRVQPQHF.

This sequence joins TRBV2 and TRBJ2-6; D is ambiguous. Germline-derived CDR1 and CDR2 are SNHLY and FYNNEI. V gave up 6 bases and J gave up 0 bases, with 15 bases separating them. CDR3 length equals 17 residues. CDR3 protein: CASRLTARDSGANVLTF. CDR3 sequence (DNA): TGTGCCAGCAGACTCACAGCAAGAGACTCTGGGGCCAACGTCCTGACTTTC.

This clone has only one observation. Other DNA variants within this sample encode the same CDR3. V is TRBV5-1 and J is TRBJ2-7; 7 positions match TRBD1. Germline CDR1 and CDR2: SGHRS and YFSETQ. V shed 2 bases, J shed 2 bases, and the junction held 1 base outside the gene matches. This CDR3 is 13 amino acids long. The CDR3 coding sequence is TGCGCCAGCAGCTTAACAGGGGCCTACGAGCAGTACTTC. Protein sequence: CASSLTGAYEQYF.

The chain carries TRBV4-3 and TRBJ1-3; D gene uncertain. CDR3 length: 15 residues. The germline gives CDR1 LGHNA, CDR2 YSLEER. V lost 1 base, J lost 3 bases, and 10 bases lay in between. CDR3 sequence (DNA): TGCGCCAGCAGCCAAGGGCCTGCGGTTGGAAACACCATATATTTT. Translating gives CASSQGPAVGNTIYF.

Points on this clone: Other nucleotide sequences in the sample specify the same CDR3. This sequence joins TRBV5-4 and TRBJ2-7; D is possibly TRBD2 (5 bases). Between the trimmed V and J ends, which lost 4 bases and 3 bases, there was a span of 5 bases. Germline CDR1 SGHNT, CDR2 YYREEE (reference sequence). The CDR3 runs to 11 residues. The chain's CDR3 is CASSRDYEQYF. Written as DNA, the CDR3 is TGTGCCAGCAGCCGGGACTACGAGCAGTACTTC. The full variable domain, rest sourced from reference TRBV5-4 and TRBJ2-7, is ETGVTQSPTHLIKTRGQQVTLRCSSQSGHNTVSWYQQALGQGPQFIFQYYREEENGRGNFPPRFSGLQFPNYSSELNVNALELDDSALYLCASSRDYEQYFGPGTRLTVT.

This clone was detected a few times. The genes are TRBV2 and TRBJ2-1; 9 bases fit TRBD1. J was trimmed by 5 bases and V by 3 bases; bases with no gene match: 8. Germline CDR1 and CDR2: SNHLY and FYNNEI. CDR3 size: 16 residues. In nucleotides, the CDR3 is TGTGCCAGCAGTGAGGCCGGGACAGGGCTTGACAATGAGCAGTTCTTC. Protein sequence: CASSEAGTGLDNEQFF.

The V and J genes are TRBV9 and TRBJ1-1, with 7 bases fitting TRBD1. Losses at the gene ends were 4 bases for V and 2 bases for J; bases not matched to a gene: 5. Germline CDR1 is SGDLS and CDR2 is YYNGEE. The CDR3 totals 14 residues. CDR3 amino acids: CASSPEGANTEAFF. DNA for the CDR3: TGTGCCAGCAGCCCGGAGGGGGCCAACACTGAAGCTTTCTTT. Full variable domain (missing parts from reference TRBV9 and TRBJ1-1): DSGVTQTPKHLITATGQRVTLRCSPRSGDLSVYWYQQSLDQGLQFLIQYYNGEERAKGNILERFSAQQFPDLHSELNLSSLELGDSALYFCASSPEGANTEAFFGQGTRLTVV.

CDR3 protein: CAIRGARAGETQYF. CDR3 sequence (DNA): TGTGCCATCAGGGGAGCGCGGGCGGGAGAGACCCAGTACTTC. The chain has TRBV10-3 and TRBJ2-5, with a possible D match to TRBD2 (5 bases). Germline V lookup: CDR1 ENHRY, CDR2 SYGVKD. CDR3 length: 14 amino acids. Trimming cost V 6 bases and J 4 bases, with 15 bases left between them.

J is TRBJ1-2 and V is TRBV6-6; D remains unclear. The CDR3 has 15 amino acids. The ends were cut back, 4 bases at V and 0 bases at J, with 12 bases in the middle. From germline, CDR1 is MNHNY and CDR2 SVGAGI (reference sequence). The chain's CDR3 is CASSSPTVTNYGYTF. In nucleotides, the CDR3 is TGTGCCAGCAGTTCTCCTACGGTCACTAACTATGGCTACACCTTC.

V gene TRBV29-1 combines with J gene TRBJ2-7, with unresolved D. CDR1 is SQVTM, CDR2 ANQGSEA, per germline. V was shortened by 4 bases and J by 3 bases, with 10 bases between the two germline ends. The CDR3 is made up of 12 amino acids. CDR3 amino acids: CSVVVDFYEQYF. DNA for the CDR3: TGCAGCGTTGTCGTGGATTTCTACGAGCAGTACTTC.

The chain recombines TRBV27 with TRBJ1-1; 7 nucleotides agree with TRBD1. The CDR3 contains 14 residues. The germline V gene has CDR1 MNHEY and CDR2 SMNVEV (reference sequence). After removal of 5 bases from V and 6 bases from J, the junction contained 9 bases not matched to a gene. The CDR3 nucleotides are TGTGCCAGCAGTCCGAGACAGGGAGCCTCTGAAGCTTTCTTT. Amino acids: CASSPRQGASEAFF.

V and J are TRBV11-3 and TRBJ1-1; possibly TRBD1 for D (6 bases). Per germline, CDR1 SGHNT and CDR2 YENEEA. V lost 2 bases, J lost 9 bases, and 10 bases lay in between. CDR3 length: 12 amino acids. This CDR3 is CASSLSGTKAFF. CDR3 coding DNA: TGTGCCAGCAGCTTATCCGGGACAAAAGCTTTCTTT.

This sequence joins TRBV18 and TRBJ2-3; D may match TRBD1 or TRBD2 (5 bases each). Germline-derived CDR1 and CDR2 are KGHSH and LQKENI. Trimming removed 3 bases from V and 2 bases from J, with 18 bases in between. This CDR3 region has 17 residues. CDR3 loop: CASSPLGGDRATDTQYF. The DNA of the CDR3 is TGTGCCAGCTCACCCCTTGGTGGGGACCGGGCCACAGATACGCAGTATTTT. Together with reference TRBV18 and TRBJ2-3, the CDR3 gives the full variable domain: NAGVMQNPRHLVRRRGQEARLRCSPMKGHSHVYWYRQLPEEGLKFMVYLQKENIIDESGMPKERFSAEFPKEGPSILRIQQVVRGDSAAYFCASSPLGGDRATDTQYFGPGTRLTVL.

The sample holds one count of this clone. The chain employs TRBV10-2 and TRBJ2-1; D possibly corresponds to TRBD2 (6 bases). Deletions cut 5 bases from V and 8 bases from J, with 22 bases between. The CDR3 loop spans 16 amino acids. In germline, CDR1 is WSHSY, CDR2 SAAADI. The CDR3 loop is CASSFRKGGMFDEQFF. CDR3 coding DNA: TGCGCCAGCAGTTTTAGAAAAGGCGGGATGTTCGATGAGCAGTTCTTC.

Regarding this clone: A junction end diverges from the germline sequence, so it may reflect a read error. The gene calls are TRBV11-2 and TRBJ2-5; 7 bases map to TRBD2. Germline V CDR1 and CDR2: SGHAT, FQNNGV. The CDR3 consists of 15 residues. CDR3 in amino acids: CASSQALVGGPVGDF. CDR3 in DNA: TGTGCCAGCAGCCAGGCCCTGGTGGGAGGGCCGGTCGGGGACTTC.